One T cell receptor (beta chain) is described in this entry. Repertoires were generated with immunoSEQ multiplex PCR, while TCRdb's copy carries only in-frame clones and drops some. The sample has roughly 23,000 clones; roughly 66% are singletons. The record originates from a study of chemoradiotherapy in HPV16-positive cancers. Germline V gene data show CDR1 as SEHNR and CDR2 as FQNEAQ (reference sequence). The ends were cut back, 3 bases at V and 7 bases at J, with 13 bases in the middle. The CDR3 loop spans 14 amino acids. Over chemoradiotherapy, repertoires were sampled more than once. The V call is TRBV7-9, the J call TRBJ1-5; D may be TRBD1 (5 bases). This receptor was taken from a human donor with HPV-associated anogenital cancer. The sample was collected from a patient who underwent chemoradiotherapy. The CDR3 reads CASSLQGGGQPQHF. CDR3 in DNA: TGTGCCAGCAGCTTGCAGGGTGGTGGACAGCCCCAGCATTTT.